These 29 T cell receptor beta chains came from one sample sequenced in a study of identical twins. TCRdb used MiXCR to reprocess the 5' RACE reads, holding one entry per CDR3 protein. Among 450,000 to 600,000 distinct CDR3 sequences listed, under 25% were seen once. This sample also appeared in a second study, on yellow fever vaccine responses in identical twins.

Input material: CD4+ T cells sorted from blood. Receptors were obtained from a woman aged 18-35 years in good health.

This clonotype was detected only a few times. The J gene is TRBJ1-1, the V gene TRBV5-1; 10 nucleotides match TRBD1. The V gene end was trimmed by 3 bases and the J gene end by 1 base; junction bases not matched to a gene: 0. CDR3 length: 14 residues. Looked up from germline, CDR1 is SGHRS and CDR2 is YFSETQ. CDR3 nucleotides: TGCGCCAGCAGCTGGGACAGGGGGAACACTGAAGCTTTCTTT. It specifies CASSWDRGNTEAFF. Drawing the rest from reference TRBV5-1 and TRBJ1-1, the complete variable domain is KAGVTQTPRYLIKTRGQQVTLSCSPISGHRSVSWYQQTPGQGLQFLFEYFSETQRNKGNFPGRFSGRQFSNSRSEMNVSTLELGDSALYLCASSWDRGNTEAFFGQGTRLTVV.

This clonotype has just a few counts. The chain employs TRBV27 and TRBJ2-3; unclear D gene. V was clipped by 3 bases and J by 5 bases, with 9 bases between them. Germline CDR1 and CDR2: MNHEY and SMNVEV (reference sequence). The CDR3 has 13 amino acids. The CDR3 loop reads CASSFVRLDTQYF. CDR3 nucleotides: TGTGCCAGCAGTTTTGTGAGGTTAGATACGCAGTATTTT.

V gene TRBV3-1 combines with J gene TRBJ2-1; D possibly corresponds to TRBD2 (5 bases). V was cut by 1 base and J by 6 bases, with 10 bases left in between. Germline loops: CDR1 LGHDT, CDR2 YNNKEL (reference sequence). The length of the CDR3 is 14 residues. DNA for the CDR3: TGTGCCAGCAGCCAAGTTGGGCTAGCCAATGAGCAGTTCTTC. Protein sequence: CASSQVGLANEQFF.

This chain connects TRBV7-2 to TRBJ2-3; tentatively, D is TRBD1 (5 bases). The V gene's germline CDR1 is SGHTA and CDR2 FQGNSA. The V and J ends lost 3 bases and 1 base respectively, with 11 bases between them. The CDR3 is 15 amino acids. The CDR3 spells CASSFQGVGTDTQYF. The CDR3 coding sequence is TGTGCCAGCAGCTTTCAAGGGGTGGGCACAGATACGCAGTATTTT.

This clonotype was counted ten times or more. CDR3 amino acids: CASSFRGSRSDTQYF. In DNA, the CDR3 is TGTGCCAGCAGTTTTCGGGGGTCGCGCTCAGATACGCAGTATTTT. The chain carries TRBV12-3 or TRBV12-4 and TRBJ2-3, with a tentative D call TRBD2 (6 bases). The CDR3 loop spans 15 amino acids. The V gene lost 3 bases and the J gene lost 4 bases, with 14 bases spanning the gap.

The chain links TRBV10-3 to TRBJ2-7; 10 bases match TRBD1. CDR3 length: 13 amino acids. J gave up 0 bases and V 10 bases, and 3 bases lay outside the gene matches. Germline V lookup: CDR1 ENHRY, CDR2 SYGVKD. In DNA, the CDR3 is TGTGCCACCAGGACAGGGGGCTCCTACGAGCAGTACTTC. Residues: CATRTGGSYEQYF.

The chain is built from TRBV6-5 and TRBJ1-1, with D possibly TRBD1 on 6 matching bases. This CDR3 has 14 amino acids. Germline values: CDR1 MNHEY, CDR2 SVGAGI. The ends were cut back, 0 bases at V and 4 bases at J, with 9 bases in the middle. The DNA of the CDR3 is TGTGCCAGCAGTTACTCGGGGGACACCACTGAAGCTTTCTTT. It encodes CASSYSGDTTEAFF.

The chain combines TRBV11-3 with TRBJ2-7, with 9 nucleotides matching TRBD1. Germline loops: CDR1 SGHNT, CDR2 YENEEA. With 0 bases clipped from V and 2 bases from J, the junction kept 5 bases outside the gene matches. This CDR3 comprises 16 residues. The CDR3 sequence is CASSLDPGTGTYEQYF. The DNA of the CDR3 is TGTGCCAGCAGCTTAGATCCCGGGACAGGGACCTACGAGCAGTACTTC.

This clonotype occurred a few times. The rearrangement uses TRBV6-5 and TRBJ2-7, with D perhaps matching TRBD1 (5 bases). Looked up from germline, CDR1 is MNHEY and CDR2 is SVGAGI. V was clipped by 0 bases and J by 3 bases, with 12 bases between them. The CDR3 covers 15 residues. The CDR3 bases are TGTGCCAGCAGTTACTCACCCGACAGACTCTACGAGCAGTACGTC. Translated, it gives CASSYSPDRLYEQYV.

This clonotype was picked up a small number of times. The CDR3 nucleotides are TGCAGTGCACTCCGGGACTCCCCGCAGTATTTT. Translated, it gives CSALRDSPQYF. The V and J genes are TRBV20-1 and TRBJ2-3; a weak D match, TRBD2 (6 bases). Trimming stripped 6 bases from V and 10 bases from J, with 14 bases between. This CDR3 is 11 amino acids long. Germline CDR1 reads DFQATT; CDR2 reads SNEGSKA (reference sequence).

There are many counts of this clonotype. J is TRBJ2-3 and V is TRBV12-3 or TRBV12-4; D is uncertain. V was clipped by 4 bases and J by 2 bases, with 1 base between them. The CDR3 is 11 residues long. The DNA for the CDR3 is TGTGCCAGCAGTTCCACAGATACGCAGTATTTT. This gives the protein CASSSTDTQYF.

V is TRBV7-8 and J is TRBJ2-2; a weak D match, TRBD2 (6 bases). This CDR3 is 14 amino acids long. Between the trimmed V and J ends, which lost 8 bases and 0 bases, there was a span of 10 bases. Germline V gives CDR1 SGHVS, CDR2 FQNEAQ. This chain's CDR3 is CASHGGTNTGELFF. For the CDR3, the DNA is TGTGCCAGCCACGGGGGTACGAACACCGGGGAGCTGTTTTTT.

J is TRBJ2-5 and V is TRBV11-2, with D hard to call. Trimming took 1 base from V and 4 from J, leaving 10 bases between them. Germline assignment: CDR1 SGHAT and CDR2 FQNNGV. The CDR3 runs 14 residues. The CDR3 loop is CASSLGNFGETQYF. Here the CDR3 DNA reads TGTGCCAGCAGCTTAGGAAATTTCGGAGAGACCCAGTACTTC.

A few counts support this clonotype. V gene TRBV9 combines with J gene TRBJ2-5, with 11 nucleotides matching TRBD1. The CDR3 length is 16 residues. The germline V gene encodes CDR1 SGDLS and CDR2 YYNGEE. Unmatched junction bases numbered 5, after V lost 0 bases and J lost 4 bases. The CDR3 bases are TGTGCCAGCAGCGTAGCTCCGGGGACAGGGGGAGAGACCCAGTACTTC. Translation: CASSVAPGTGGETQYF.

This clonotype was seen more than once but under ten times. The J gene is TRBJ1-1, the V gene TRBV5-1; 7 nucleotides line up with TRBD1. Germline V gene lookup returns CDR1 SGHRS and CDR2 YFSETQ. The J segment lost 3 bases and the V segment lost 4 bases, leaving 9 bases of the junction unmatched. CDR3 size: 15 residues. The CDR3 DNA reads as TGCGCCAGCAGCCTGACCTTACAGGGGCACACTGAAGCTTTCTTT. Translated: CASSLTLQGHTEAFF. Together with reference TRBV5-1 and TRBJ1-1, the CDR3 gives the full variable domain: KAGVTQTPRYLIKTRGQQVTLSCSPISGHRSVSWYQQTPGQGLQFLFEYFSETQRNKGNFPGRFSGRQFSNSRSEMNVSTLELGDSALYLCASSLTLQGHTEAFFGQGTRLTVV.

The chain is built from TRBV10-3 and TRBJ1-5; the D is unclear. Germline loops: CDR1 ENHRY, CDR2 SYGVKD. Trimming cost V 0 bases and J 4 bases, with 13 bases left between them. This CDR3 is built from 16 residues. The CDR3 DNA is TGTGCCATCAGTGAGTCGATACAGCATAGAAATCAGCCCCAGCATTTT. Translating it yields CAISESIQHRNQPQHF.

The genes are TRBV12-3 or TRBV12-4 and TRBJ2-7; TRBD1 or TRBD2 may be the D gene (8 bases each). The length of the CDR3 is 17 residues. V lost 6 bases and J lost 7, with 28 bases in between. The CDR3 DNA reads as TGTGCCAGCAGCCCGGACAGGGTTCGCGGGAGGACTGAAGAGCAGTACTTC. Translation gives CASSPDRVRGRTEEQYF.

The chain uses TRBV18 and TRBJ1-1; 7 bases line up with TRBD1. CDR1 is KGHSH and CDR2 is LQKENI in the germline V gene. V lost 0 bases to trimming and J lost 1 base; unmatched junction nucleotides: 2. The CDR3 loop spans 15 amino acids. This chain's CDR3 is CASSPPRQGNTEAFF. CDR3 coding DNA: TGTGCCAGCTCACCACCGAGACAGGGGAACACTGAAGCTTTCTTT.

The J gene is TRBJ2-3, the V gene TRBV5-6; no clear D. CDR3 length: 14 amino acids. Germline V lookup: CDR1 SGHDT, CDR2 YYEEEE. The germline V and J ends were trimmed by 2 bases and 2 bases, with 9 bases remaining between them. The chain's CDR3 is CASSFGHNTDTQYF. The CDR3 DNA sequence: TGTGCCAGCAGCTTTGGGCATAACACAGATACGCAGTATTTT.

This chain joins TRBV10-3 and TRBJ2-7; either TRBD1 or TRBD2 may supply D (5 bases each). Germline V CDR1 and CDR2: ENHRY, SYGVKD. V was clipped by 1 base and J by 9 bases, with 10 bases between them. The CDR3 is made up of 12 amino acids. The CDR3 here is CAISEWGLRQYV. As DNA, the CDR3 is TGTGCCATCAGTGAGTGGGGGTTGAGGCAGTACGTC.

This clonotype was seen just once. The chain has TRBV19 and TRBJ2-1; perhaps D is TRBD1 or TRBD2 (6 bases each). Germline CDR1 and CDR2: LNHDA and SQIVND (reference sequence). V was clipped by 7 bases and J by 10 bases, with 17 bases between them. This CDR3 contains 13 residues. The CDR3 here is CASNRRGQTEQFF. In DNA, the CDR3 is TGTGCCAGTAACCGTCGGGGGCAGACGGAGCAGTTCTTC. Drawing the rest from reference TRBV19 and TRBJ2-1, the complete variable domain is DGGITQSPKYLFRKEGQNVTLSCEQNLNHDAMYWYRQDPGQGLRLIYYSQIVNDFQKGDIAEGYSVSREKKESFPLTVTSAQKNPTAFYLCASNRRGQTEQFFGPGTRLTVL.

This clonotype was detected only once. This sequence joins TRBV6-1 and TRBJ2-7; D remains ambiguous. V gave up 10 bases and J gave up 2 bases, with 15 bases separating them. CDR1 is MNHNS and CDR2 is SASEGT in the germline V gene. CDR3 length: 13 amino acids. In DNA, the CDR3 is TGTGCCATCAAAGGGTCGTACACCTACGAGCAGTACTTC. Protein product: CAIKGSYTYEQYF.

The chain couples TRBV3-1 to TRBJ1-2; unclear D gene. The CDR3 loop spans 18 amino acids. The V end was cut by 4 bases, the J end by 4 bases, with 25 bases between. The germline CDR1 and CDR2 sequences are LGHDT and YNNKEL (reference sequence). This CDR3 reads CASSPPEGTWVLGYGYTF. Here the CDR3 DNA reads TGTGCCAGCAGCCCCCCGGAGGGTACTTGGGTACTCGGCTATGGCTACACCTTC.

The chain links TRBV10-3 to TRBJ2-1, with 9 bases aligning to TRBD2. Trimming at V came to 7 bases and at J to 6 bases, leaving 7 bases not matched to a gene. This CDR3 spans 14 amino acids. In germline, CDR1 is ENHRY, CDR2 SYGVKD. The CDR3 spells CAITPSGIGNEQFF. The CDR3 DNA reads as TGTGCCATCACTCCTAGCGGGATAGGCAATGAGCAGTTCTTC.

The rearrangement uses TRBV12-3 or TRBV12-4 and TRBJ2-1; 12 bases are a match to TRBD2. The V gene end was trimmed by 4 bases and the J gene end by 10 bases; junction bases not matched to a gene: 8. This CDR3 is 15 amino acids long. The CDR3: CASSSRTSGAWEQFF. CDR3 bases: TGTGCCAGCAGTTCCCGGACTAGCGGGGCCTGGGAGCAGTTCTTC.

This clonotype turned up a few times. The chain joins TRBV20-1 to TRBJ2-1; a possible D gene is TRBD2 (7 bases). Germline CDR1 DFQATT, CDR2 SNEGSKA (reference sequence). V was trimmed by 2 bases and J by 1 base, leaving 15 bases between them. The CDR3 runs 16 residues. The CDR3 region is CSARTWGGASYNEQFF. In DNA, the CDR3 is TGCAGTGCTAGAACATGGGGGGGGGCTTCCTACAATGAGCAGTTCTTC.

V is TRBV7-9 and J is TRBJ2-2, with a weak D call TRBD1 (6 bases). CDR1 is SEHNR and CDR2 is FQNEAQ in the germline V gene (reference sequence). V was shortened by 6 bases and J by 4 bases, with 12 bases between the two germline ends. CDR3 length: 14 residues. CDR3 in amino acids: CASRNDRSTGELFF. CDR3 nucleotide sequence: TGTGCCAGCAGAAACGACAGGAGCACCGGGGAGCTGTTTTTT. Together with reference TRBV7-9 and TRBJ2-2, the CDR3 gives the full variable domain: DTGVSQNPRHKITKRGQNVTFRCDPISEHNRLYWYRQTLGQGPEFLTYFQNEAQLEKSRLLSDRFSAERPKGSFSTLEIQRTEQGDSAMYLCASRNDRSTGELFFGEGSRLTVL.

The V call is TRBV29-1, the J call TRBJ1-1; 7 nucleotides align to TRBD1. The CDR3 is 12 amino acids. J was trimmed by 5 bases and V by 4 bases; bases with no gene match: 4. Germline V gene lookup returns CDR1 SQVTM and CDR2 ANQGSEA. In DNA, the CDR3 is TGCAGCGTTGTGTCAGGGGGGACTGAAGCTTTCTTT. Translating it yields CSVVSGGTEAFF. The variable domain in full, completed from reference TRBV29-1 and TRBJ1-1, reads SAVISQKPSRDICQRGTSLTIQCQVDSQVTMMFWYRQQPGQSLTLIATANQGSEATYESGFVIDKFPISRPNLTFSTLTVSNMSPEDSSIYLCSVVSGGTEAFFGQGTRLTVV.

This clonotype was found a few times. The chain uses TRBV20-1 and TRBJ2-1; D is unresolved. CDR3 length: 13 residues. Germline-derived CDR1 and CDR2 are DFQATT and SNEGSKA (reference sequence). Trimming pared 2 bases from V and 8 bases from J, leaving 13 bases between. CDR3 bases: TGCAGTGCTAGAATGACCCCGACCGATGAGCAGTTCTTC. As protein: CSARMTPTDEQFF.